One T cell receptor (beta chain) is described in this entry. Its antigen remains unknown. The data are from a study of OX40 agonist ivuxolimab in advanced cancers. Study overall: Patient treatment consisted of intravenous ivuxolimab administration every 2 weeks at 0.01 to 10 mg/kg. Checkpoint inhibitors had been given previously to roughly 40% of patients. The study's findings and limits: Partial responders receiving 0.1-3.0 mg/kg showed among the lowest clonal expansion. On average, a greater number of expanded clones characterised CD8+ T cells relative to CD4+.

Clones were sequenced by immunoSEQ multiplex PCR, and TCRdb holds only the in-frame ones, with some missing. Here the sample spans tens of thousands of clones, roughly 88% being singletons. The receptor comes from an adult with an advanced solid tumor such as melanoma, head and neck, liver or kidney cancer. The sample here was CD4+ or CD8+ T cells sorted from blood, taken in a trial of the OX40 agonist ivuxolimab.

CDR3 bases: TGTGCCAGCAGCCTAACGTCAACTAGGAGCACAGATACGCAGTATTTT. Encoded protein: CASSLTSTRSTDTQYF. V usage is TRBV5-5 and J usage is TRBJ2-3; TRBD2 is a possible D gene (5 bases). V shed 4 bases and J shed 0 bases, with 15 bases lying between them. Per the germline V gene, CDR1 is SGHKS and CDR2 is YYEKEE (reference sequence). This CDR3 contains 16 residues.